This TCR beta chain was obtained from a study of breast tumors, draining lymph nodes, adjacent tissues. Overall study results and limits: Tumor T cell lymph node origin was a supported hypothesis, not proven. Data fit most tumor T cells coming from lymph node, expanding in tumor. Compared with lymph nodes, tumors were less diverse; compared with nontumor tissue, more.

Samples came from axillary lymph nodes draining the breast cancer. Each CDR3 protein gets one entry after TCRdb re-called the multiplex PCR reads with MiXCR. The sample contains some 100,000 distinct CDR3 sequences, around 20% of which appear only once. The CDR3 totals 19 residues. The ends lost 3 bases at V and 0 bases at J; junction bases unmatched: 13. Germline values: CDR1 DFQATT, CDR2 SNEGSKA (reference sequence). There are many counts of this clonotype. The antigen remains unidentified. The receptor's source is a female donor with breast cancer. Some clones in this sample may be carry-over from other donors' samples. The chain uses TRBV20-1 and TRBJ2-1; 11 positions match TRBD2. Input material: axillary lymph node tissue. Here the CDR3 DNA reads TGCAGTGCTAGTCCCCGTAGCGGGAGGGCCCCTGGCTCCTACAATGAGCAGTTCTTC. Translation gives CSASPRSGRAPGSYNEQFF.